Each of the 4 T cell receptor beta chains below was sequenced from the same sample in a study of beta chain features in type 1 diabetes. Study outcomes and limitations: Patients with Type 1 diabetes showed moderately but significantly shorter TCRB CDR3s in all four CD4+ subsets.

For these receptors, no antigen is known. Expressed TCRB transcripts were sequenced because the entire RNA isolate underwent reverse transcription. The repertoire was sequenced with immunoSEQ multiplex PCR; TCRdb's copy has only in-frame clones and lacks some. The table shows 250,000 or so clones, with 14% occurring only once. Input material: naive CD4+ T cells from blood. These receptor sequences come from a man aged 25-45 years with type 1 diabetes.

The chain links TRBV7-9 to TRBJ1-2, with unresolved D. Germline assignment: CDR1 SEHNR and CDR2 FQNEAQ (reference sequence). Trimming left V 5 bases short and J 6 bases short, with 25 bases between. The CDR3 length is 17 residues. The CDR3 spells CASSLSNPATAADGYTF. CDR3 in DNA: TGTGCCAGCAGCCTCTCCAACCCTGCGACGGCGGCGGATGGCTACACCTTC.

This chain connects TRBV30 to TRBJ1-1; D might be TRBD1 (6 bases). This CDR3 has 12 amino acids. V lost 3 bases to trimming and J lost 7 bases, with 12 bases between them. CDR1 and CDR2 from the germline V gene are GTSNPN and SVGIG (reference sequence). The CDR3 here is CAWSGQKGEAFF. The CDR3 nucleotides are TGTGCCTGGAGCGGACAGAAGGGTGAAGCTTTCTTT.

The chain links TRBV30 to TRBJ2-2, with TRBD2 as a possible D gene (6 bases). The CDR3 sequence is 12 residues long. Per germline, CDR1 GTSNPN and CDR2 SVGIG (reference sequence). Trimming removed 5 bases at V and 5 bases at J, with 9 bases between. The CDR3 sequence: CAWSEGTGELFF. CDR3 in DNA: TGTGCCTGGTCGGAGGGAACCGGGGAGCTGTTTTTT.

The chain couples TRBV6-5 to TRBJ2-7, with D unclear. This CDR3 contains 15 residues. Between the trimmed V and J ends, which lost 5 bases and 5 bases, there was a span of 19 bases. Germline V CDR1 and CDR2: MNHEY, SVGAGI. CDR3 DNA sequence: TGTGCCAGCAGTCCCCCGTCGACACGTGGCCACGAGCAGTACTTC. This sequence encodes CASSPPSTRGHEQYF.